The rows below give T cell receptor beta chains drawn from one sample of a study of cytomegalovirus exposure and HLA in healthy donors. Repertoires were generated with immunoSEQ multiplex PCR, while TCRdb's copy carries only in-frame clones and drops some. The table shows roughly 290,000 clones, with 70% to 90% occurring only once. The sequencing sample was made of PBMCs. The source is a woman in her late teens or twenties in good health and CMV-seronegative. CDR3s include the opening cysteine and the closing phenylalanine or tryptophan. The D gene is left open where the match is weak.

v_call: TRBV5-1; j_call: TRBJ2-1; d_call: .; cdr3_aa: CASSLAGLVYNEQFF
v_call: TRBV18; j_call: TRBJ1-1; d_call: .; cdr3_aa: CASYEGDTEAFF
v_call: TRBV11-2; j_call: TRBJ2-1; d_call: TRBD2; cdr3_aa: CASSLDPLAGGPEQFF
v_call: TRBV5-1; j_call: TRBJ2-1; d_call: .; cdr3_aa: CASRTSGFYNEQFF
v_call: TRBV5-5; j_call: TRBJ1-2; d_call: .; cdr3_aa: CASSLGLGDYGYTF
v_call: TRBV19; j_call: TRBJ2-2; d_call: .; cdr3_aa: CASSPTGSNTGELFF
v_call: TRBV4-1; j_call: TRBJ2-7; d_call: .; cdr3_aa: CASSQVRTVAYEQYF
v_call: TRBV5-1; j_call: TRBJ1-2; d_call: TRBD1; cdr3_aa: CASSLDPGTGYYTF
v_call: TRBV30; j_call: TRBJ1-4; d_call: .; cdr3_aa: CAWSVRRGTTNEKLFF
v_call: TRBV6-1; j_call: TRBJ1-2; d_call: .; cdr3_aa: CASSWKGNYGYTF
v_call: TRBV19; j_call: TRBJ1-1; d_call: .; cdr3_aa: CASSIEGPGEAFF
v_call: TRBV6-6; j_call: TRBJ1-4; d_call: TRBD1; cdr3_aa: CASSYSTGVEKLFF
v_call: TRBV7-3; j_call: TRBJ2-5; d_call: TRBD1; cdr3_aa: CASSLGQGETQYF
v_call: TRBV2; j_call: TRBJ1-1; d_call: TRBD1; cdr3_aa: CASHPPGGGMNTEAFF
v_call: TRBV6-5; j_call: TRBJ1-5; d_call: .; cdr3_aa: CASGGNQPQHF
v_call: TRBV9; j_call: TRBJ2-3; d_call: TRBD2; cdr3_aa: CASSQRVAGGDTQYF
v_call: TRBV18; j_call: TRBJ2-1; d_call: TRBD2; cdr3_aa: CASSPVRLAGNNEQFF
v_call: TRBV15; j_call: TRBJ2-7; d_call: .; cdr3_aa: CATSRGRPYEQYF
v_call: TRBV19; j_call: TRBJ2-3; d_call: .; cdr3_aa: CASSIDGRAQYF
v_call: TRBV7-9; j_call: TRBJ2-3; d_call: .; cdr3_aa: CSSSWGVTDTQYF
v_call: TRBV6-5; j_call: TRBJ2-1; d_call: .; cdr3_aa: CASSYQDRRYNEQFF
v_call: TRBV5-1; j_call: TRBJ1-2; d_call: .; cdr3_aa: CASSLASAELIYGYTF
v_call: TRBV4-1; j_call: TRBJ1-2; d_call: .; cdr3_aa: CASSHLPRVNYGYTF
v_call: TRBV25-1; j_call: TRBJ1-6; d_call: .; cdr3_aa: CASSESWGEWGSPLHF
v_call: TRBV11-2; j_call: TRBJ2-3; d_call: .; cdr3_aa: CASSLDGGLGTDTQYF
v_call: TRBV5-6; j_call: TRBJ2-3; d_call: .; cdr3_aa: CASSLLSTDTQYF
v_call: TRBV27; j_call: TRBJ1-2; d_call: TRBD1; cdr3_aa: CASSLEGTARYGYTF
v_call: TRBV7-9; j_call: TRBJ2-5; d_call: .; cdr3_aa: CSSSLRVQETQYF
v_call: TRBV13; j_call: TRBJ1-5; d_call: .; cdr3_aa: CASSTGGPGNQPQHF
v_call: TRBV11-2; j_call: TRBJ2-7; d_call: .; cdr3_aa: CASSLEDSLYEQYF
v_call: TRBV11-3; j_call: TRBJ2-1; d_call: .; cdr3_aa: CASSPPTSPNEQFF
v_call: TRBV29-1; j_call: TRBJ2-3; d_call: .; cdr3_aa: CSVEDRKGADTQYF
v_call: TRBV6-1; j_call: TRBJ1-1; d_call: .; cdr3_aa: CASSEGAEMNTEAFF
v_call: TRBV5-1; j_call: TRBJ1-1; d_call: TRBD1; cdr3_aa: CASSRWGQGAEAFF
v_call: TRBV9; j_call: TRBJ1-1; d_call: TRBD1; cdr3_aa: CASSPGVQGVNTEAFF
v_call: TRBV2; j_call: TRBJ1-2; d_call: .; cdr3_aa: CASRLGPAGGYTF
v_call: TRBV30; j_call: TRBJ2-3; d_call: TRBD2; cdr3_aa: CAWAGGLVADTQYF
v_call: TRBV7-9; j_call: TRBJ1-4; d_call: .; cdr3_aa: CASSQTVQREEKLFF
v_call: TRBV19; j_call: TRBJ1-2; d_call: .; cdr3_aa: CASIQLTPRGSADYGYTF
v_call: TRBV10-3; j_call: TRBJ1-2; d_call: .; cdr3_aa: CAISQASGKYGYTF
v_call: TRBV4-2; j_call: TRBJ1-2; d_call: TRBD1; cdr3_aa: CASSQQDRDYTF
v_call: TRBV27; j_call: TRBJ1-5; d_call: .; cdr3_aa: CASSLGVLNQPQHF
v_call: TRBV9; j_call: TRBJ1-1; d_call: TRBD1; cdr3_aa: CASSGTGMNTEAFF
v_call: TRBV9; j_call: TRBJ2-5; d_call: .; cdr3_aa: CASSVAGEYETQYF
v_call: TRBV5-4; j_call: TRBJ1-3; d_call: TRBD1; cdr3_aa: CASSPGGATDTIYF
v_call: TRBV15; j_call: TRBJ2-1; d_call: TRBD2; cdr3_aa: CATSSVRSGGVNEQFF